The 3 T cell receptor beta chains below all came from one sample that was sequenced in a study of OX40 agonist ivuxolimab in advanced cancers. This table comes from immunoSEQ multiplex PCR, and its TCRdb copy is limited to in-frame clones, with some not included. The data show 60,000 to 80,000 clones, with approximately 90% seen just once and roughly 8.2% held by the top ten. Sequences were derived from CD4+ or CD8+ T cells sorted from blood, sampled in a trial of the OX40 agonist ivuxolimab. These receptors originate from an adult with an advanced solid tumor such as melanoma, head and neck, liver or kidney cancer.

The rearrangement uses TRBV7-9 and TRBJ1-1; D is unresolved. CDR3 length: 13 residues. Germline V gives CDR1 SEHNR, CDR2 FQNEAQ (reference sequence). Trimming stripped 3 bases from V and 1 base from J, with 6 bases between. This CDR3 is CASSFRANTEAFF. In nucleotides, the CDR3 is TGTGCCAGCAGCTTCCGGGCGAACACTGAAGCTTTCTTT.

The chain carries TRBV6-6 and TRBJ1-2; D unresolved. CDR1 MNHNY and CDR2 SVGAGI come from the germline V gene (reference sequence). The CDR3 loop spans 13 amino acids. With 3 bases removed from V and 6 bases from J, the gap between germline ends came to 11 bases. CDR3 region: CASSYDPGNGYTF. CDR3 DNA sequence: TGTGCCAGCAGTTATGATCCCGGGAATGGCTACACCTTC.

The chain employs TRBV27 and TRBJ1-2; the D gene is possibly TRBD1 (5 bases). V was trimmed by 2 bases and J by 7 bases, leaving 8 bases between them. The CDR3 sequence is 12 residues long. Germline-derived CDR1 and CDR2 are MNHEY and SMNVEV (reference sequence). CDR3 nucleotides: TGTGCCAGCAGTTTAGAAGGGGCTGGCTACACCTTC. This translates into CASSLEGAGYTF.